This T cell receptor (beta chain) is drawn from a study of T cell repertoires in cytomegalovirus infection. The V and J ends lost 2 bases and 2 bases, in that order; junction bases with no gene match: 12. CDR3 length: 17 residues. Per the germline V gene, CDR1 is SGHDN and CDR2 is FVKESK. TCRdb re-called the reads with MiXCR, one entry per CDR3 protein. In the table there are around 100,000 distinct CDR3 sequences, 16% of which are singletons. This clonotype has just a few counts. The sample consisted of PBMCs. The receptor was derived from a human donor in good health (CMV status not recorded). Some clones in this sample may be carry-over from other donors' samples. V and J are TRBV14 and TRBJ2-7, with 7 bases fitting TRBD2. The CDR3 coding sequence is TGTGCCAGCAGCCAAAAAGTCGGGAGCGGGGCCCCCTACGAGCAGTACTTC. This codes for CASSQKVGSGAPYEQYF.